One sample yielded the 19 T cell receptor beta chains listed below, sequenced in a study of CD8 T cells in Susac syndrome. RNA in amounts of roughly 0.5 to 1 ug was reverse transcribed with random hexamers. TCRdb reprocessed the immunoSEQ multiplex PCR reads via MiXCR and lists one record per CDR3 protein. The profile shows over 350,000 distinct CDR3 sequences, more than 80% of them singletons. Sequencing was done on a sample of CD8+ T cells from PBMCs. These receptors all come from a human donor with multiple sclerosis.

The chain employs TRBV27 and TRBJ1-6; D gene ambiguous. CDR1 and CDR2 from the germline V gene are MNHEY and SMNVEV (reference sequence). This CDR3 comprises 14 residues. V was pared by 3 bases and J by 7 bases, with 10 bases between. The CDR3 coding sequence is TGTGCCAGCAGTTTGAGCCGTAGCAATTCACCCCTCCACTTT. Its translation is CASSLSRSNSPLHF.

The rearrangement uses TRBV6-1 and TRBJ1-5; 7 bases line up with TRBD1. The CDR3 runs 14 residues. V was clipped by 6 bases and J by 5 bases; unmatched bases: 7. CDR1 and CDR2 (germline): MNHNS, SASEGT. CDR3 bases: TGTGCCAGCAGGACAGGGTCGAATTATCAGCCCCAGCATTTT. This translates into CASRTGSNYQPQHF.

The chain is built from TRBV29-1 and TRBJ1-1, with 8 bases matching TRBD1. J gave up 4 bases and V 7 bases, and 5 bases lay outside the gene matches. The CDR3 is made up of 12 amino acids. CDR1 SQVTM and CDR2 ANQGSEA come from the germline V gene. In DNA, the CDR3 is TGCAGCGGGACAGGGTCGGGCACTGAAGCTTTCTTT. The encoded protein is CSGTGSGTEAFF.

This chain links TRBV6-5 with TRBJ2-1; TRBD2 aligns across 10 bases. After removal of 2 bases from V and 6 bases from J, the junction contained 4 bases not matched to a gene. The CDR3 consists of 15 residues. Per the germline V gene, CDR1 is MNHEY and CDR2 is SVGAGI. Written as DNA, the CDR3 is TGTGCCAGCAGTTACCTAGCGGGAGTGGGCAATGAGCAGTTCTTC. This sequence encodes CASSYLAGVGNEQFF.

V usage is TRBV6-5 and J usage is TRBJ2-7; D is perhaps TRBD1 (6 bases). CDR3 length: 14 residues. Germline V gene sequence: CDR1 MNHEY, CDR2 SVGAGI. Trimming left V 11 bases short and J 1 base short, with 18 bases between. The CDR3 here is CAAAQRGQSYEQYF. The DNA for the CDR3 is TGTGCCGCTGCCCAAAGGGGACAATCCTACGAGCAGTACTTC.

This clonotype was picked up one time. The CDR3 reads CAWHPSGGSYEQYF. The CDR3 nucleotides are TGTGCCTGGCATCCTAGCGGGGGATCCTACGAGCAGTACTTC. The chain is built from TRBV30 and TRBJ2-7; 10 positions match TRBD2. Looked up from germline, CDR1 is GTSNPN and CDR2 is SVGIG (reference sequence). With V trimmed by 5 bases and J by 1 base, 5 bases remained unmatched. The CDR3 is 14 amino acids.

CDR3 sequence: CASSSGQPGELFF. The CDR3 DNA follows: TGCGCCAGCAGCTCGGGACAGCCCGGGGAGCTGTTTTTT. This chain joins TRBV5-1 and TRBJ2-2, with 7 positions matching TRBD1. V dropped 3 bases and J dropped 6; count of bases not matched to a gene: 2. Germline CDR1 SGHRS, CDR2 YFSETQ. This CDR3 has 13 residues.

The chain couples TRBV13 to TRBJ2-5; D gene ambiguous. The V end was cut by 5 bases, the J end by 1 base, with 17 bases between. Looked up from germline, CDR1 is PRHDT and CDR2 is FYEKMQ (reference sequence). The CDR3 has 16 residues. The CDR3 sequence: CASSRESTGGQETQYF. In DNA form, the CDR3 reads TGTGCCAGCAGCCGCGAATCAACGGGTGGCCAAGAGACCCAGTACTTC. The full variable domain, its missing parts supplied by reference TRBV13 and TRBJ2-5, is AAGVIQSPRHLIKEKRETATLKCYPIPRHDTVYWYQQGPGQDPQFLISFYEKMQSDKGSIPDRFSAQQFSDYHSELNMSSLELGDSALYFCASSRESTGGQETQYFGPGTRLLVL.

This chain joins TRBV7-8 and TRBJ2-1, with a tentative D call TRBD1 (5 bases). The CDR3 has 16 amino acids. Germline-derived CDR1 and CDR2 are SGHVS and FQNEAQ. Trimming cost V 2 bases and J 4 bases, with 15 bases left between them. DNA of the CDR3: TGTGCCAGCAGCTTAATCGCAGGGATGCCATACAATGAGCAGTTCTTC. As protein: CASSLIAGMPYNEQFF.

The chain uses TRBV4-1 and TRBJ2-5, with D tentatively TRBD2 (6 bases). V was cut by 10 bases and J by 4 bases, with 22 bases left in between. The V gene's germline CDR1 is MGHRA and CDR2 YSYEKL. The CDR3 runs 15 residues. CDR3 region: CATGPGGLTRETQYF. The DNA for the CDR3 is TGCGCCACCGGCCCCGGGGGTCTTACACGAGAGACCCAGTACTTC.

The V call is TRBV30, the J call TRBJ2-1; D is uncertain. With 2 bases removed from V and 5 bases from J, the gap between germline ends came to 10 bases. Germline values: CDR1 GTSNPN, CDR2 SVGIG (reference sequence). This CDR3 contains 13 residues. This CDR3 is CAWSPPQHNEQFF. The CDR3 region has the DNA TGTGCCTGGAGTCCCCCTCAGCACAATGAGCAGTTCTTC.

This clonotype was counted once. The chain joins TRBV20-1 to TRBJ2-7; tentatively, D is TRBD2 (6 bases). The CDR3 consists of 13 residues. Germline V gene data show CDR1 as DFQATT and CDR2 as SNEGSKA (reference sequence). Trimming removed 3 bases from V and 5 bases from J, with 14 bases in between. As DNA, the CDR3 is TGCAGTGCTAGTAGGCAGGGAGGCCACGAGCAGTACTTC. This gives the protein CSASRQGGHEQYF.

CDR3 sequence reads: CASADSGTSDEQYF. The CDR3 DNA follows: TGTGCCAGTGCGGACTCCGGGACTTCGGACGAGCAGTACTTC. V gene TRBV19 combines with J gene TRBJ2-7; D possibly corresponds to TRBD2 (6 bases). V shed 8 bases and J shed 5 bases, with 19 bases lying between them. Germline V gene lookup returns CDR1 LNHDA and CDR2 SQIVND (reference sequence). This CDR3 contains 14 residues.

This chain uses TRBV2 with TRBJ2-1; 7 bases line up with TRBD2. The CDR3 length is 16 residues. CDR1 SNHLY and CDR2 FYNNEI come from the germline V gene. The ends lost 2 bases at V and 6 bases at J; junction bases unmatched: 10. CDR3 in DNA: TGTGCCAGCAGTGAAATGGCTAGTGGGAGGGCCAATGAGCAGTTCTTC. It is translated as CASSEMASGRANEQFF.

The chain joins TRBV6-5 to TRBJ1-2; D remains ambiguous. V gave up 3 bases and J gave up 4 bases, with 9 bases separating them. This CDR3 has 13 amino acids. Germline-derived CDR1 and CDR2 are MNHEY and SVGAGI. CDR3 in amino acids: CASSYYRSYGYTF. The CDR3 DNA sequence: TGTGCCAGCAGTTATTATCGAAGCTATGGCTACACCTTC.

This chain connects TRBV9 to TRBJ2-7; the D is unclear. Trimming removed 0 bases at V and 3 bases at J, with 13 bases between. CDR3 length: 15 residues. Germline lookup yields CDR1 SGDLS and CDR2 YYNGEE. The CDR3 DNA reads TGTGCCAGCAGCGTAGGATCCCAGGCCTACTACGAGCAGTACTTC. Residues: CASSVGSQAYYEQYF.

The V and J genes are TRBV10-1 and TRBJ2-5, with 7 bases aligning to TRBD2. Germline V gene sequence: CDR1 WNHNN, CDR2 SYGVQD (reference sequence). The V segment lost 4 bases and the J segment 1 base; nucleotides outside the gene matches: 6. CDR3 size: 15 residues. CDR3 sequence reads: CASSGTGTTQETQYF. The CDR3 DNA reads TGCGCCAGCAGTGGCACCGGGACTACCCAAGAGACCCAGTACTTC.

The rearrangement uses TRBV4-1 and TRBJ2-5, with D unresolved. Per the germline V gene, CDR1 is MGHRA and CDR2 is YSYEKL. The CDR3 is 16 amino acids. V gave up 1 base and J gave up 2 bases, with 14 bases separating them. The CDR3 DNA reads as TGCGCCAGCAGCCAAGTGAGGTCTGGGCGACAAGAGACCCAGTACTTC. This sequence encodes CASSQVRSGRQETQYF.

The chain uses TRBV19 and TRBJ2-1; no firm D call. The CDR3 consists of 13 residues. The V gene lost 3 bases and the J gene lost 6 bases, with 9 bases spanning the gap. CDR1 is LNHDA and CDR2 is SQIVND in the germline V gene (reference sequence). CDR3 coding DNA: TGTGCCAGTAGTATGGAGTTGGGCAATGAGCAGTTCTTC. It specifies CASSMELGNEQFF.